This passage covers 7 T cell receptor beta chains from one sample sequenced in a study of cytomegalovirus exposure and HLA in healthy donors. Amplification used 60 Vbeta primers and 13 Jbeta primers. Profiled with immunoSEQ multiplex PCR; TCRdb holds only in-frame clones, not every one. The sample lists tens of thousands of clones; around 80% were seen once. Sequenced input: PBMCs. Receptors were obtained from a man aged 40-49 years in good health and CMV-seronegative.

CDR3 sequence (DNA): TGTGCCAGCAGTCCTGTGGACAGGAGAGTCACTGAAGCTTTCTTT. It encodes CASSPVDRRVTEAFF. The chain has TRBV28 and TRBJ1-1; TRBD1 agrees at 7 bases. The ends lost 5 bases at V and 4 bases at J; junction bases unmatched: 10. Germline V gene sequence: CDR1 MDHEN, CDR2 SYDVKM. This CDR3 comprises 15 residues.

The chain links TRBV29-1 to TRBJ2-6; D unresolved. CDR1 and CDR2 from the germline V gene are SQVTM and ANQGSEA. V was cut by 3 bases and J by 0 bases, with 3 bases left in between. The CDR3 has 13 residues. The CDR3 here is CSVDGSGANVLTF. CDR3 nucleotide sequence: TGCAGCGTTGACGGCTCTGGGGCCAACGTCCTGACTTTC.

This chain links TRBV28 with TRBJ1-4; TRBD1 matches 8 bases. From germline, CDR1 is MDHEN and CDR2 SYDVKM. CDR3 length equals 14 residues. Trimming at V came to 5 bases and at J to 6 bases, leaving 5 bases not matched to a gene. The CDR3 region is CASSPQGADEKLFF. DNA for the CDR3: TGTGCCAGCAGTCCCCAGGGGGCGGATGAAAAACTGTTTTTT.

There are a few counts of this clone. The chain employs TRBV7-9 and TRBJ1-5, with 7 bases lining up with TRBD1. The V gene end was trimmed by 0 bases and the J gene end by 7 bases; junction bases not matched to a gene: 6. Germline assignment: CDR1 SEHNR and CDR2 FQNEAQ (reference sequence). The CDR3 covers 15 residues. This CDR3 is CASSLAPRGIQPQHF. The CDR3 DNA reads TGTGCCAGCAGCTTAGCGCCCAGGGGGATCCAGCCCCAGCATTTT.

This rearrangement joins TRBV7-2 to TRBJ1-5; maybe TRBD1 (6 bases). Between the trimmed V and J ends, which lost 5 bases and 0 bases, there was a span of 14 bases. Germline lookup yields CDR1 SGHTA and CDR2 FQGNSA. CDR3 length: 16 amino acids. CDR3: CASSPGTTYSNQPQHF. CDR3 DNA: TGTGCCAGCAGCCCGGGGACAACCTATAGCAATCAGCCCCAGCATTTT.

As to this clone: At one of its ends the junction is not consistent with the germline gene, which may arise from a read error. This rearrangement joins TRBV7-9 to TRBJ1-2; 11 bases agree with TRBD1. The CDR3 totals 14 residues. The germline CDR1 and CDR2 sequences are SEHNR and FQNEAQ (reference sequence). CDR3 loop: CAGSRTGGNYGYTF. In nucleotides, the CDR3 is TGTGCCGGCAGTAGGACAGGGGGCAACTATGGCTACACCTTC.

The chain carries TRBV27 and TRBJ1-5; TRBD1 matches at 8 bases. The trim removed 4 bases at V and 4 bases at J, leaving 6 bases unmatched. The CDR3 sequence is 15 residues long. Germline assignment: CDR1 MNHEY and CDR2 SMNVEV (reference sequence). CDR3 loop: CASSSDRGRNQPQHF. Written as DNA, the CDR3 is TGTGCCAGCAGTTCCGACAGGGGAAGGAATCAGCCCCAGCATTTT.